Listed below are T cell receptor beta chains from one sample, sequenced in a study of T cells after yellow fever vaccination. MiXCR was run by TCRdb on the 5' RACE reads, yielding one entry per CDR3 protein. In the table there are 320,000 or so distinct CDR3 sequences, about 8.3% of which are singletons. The source was PBMCs, collected more than 40 days after the first yellow fever vaccination. These receptors all stem from a man in his late teens or twenties who received the YFV17D yellow fever vaccine. CDR3s include the opening cysteine and the closing phenylalanine or tryptophan. A D gene is named only where the DNA matches it firmly. Clone size is stated in some rows and not others, as once, few, many or a class when expanded.

clone size,V gene,D gene,J gene,CDR3 protein,CDR3 DNA
-,TRBV20-1,-,TRBJ2-6,CSANRGSGANVLTF,TGCAGTGCTAATCGGGGATCTGGGGCCAACGTCCTGACTTTC
few,TRBV5-1,-,TRBJ2-2,CASTPRQGAGTGELFF,TGCGCCAGCACCCCCCGCCAGGGCGCTGGCACCGGGGAGCTGTTTTTT
medium-sized,TRBV6-2/TRBV6-3,-,TRBJ1-6,CASSYSGGTSPLHF,TGTGCCAGCAGTTACTCGGGGGGGACTTCACCCCTCCACTTT
-,TRBV6-5,TRBD1,TRBJ1-5,CASSNQGADQPQHF,TGTGCCAGCAGTAACCAGGGGGCGGATCAGCCCCAGCATTTT
-,TRBV7-2,-,TRBJ2-5,CASSSGPIYTYQETQYF,TGTGCCAGCAGCTCGGGCCCCATCTACACGTACCAAGAGACCCAGTACTTC
many,TRBV4-3,TRBD2,TRBJ2-5,CASSATLGTSGEETQYF,TGCGCCAGCAGCGCTACGCTTGGGACTAGCGGGGAAGAGACCCAGTACTTC
few,TRBV7-2,-,TRBJ1-1,CASSLARTNTEAFF,TGTGCCAGCAGCTTAGCGCGGACCAACACTGAAGCTTTCTTT
-,TRBV25-1,-,TRBJ1-6,CASRGARDSPLHF,TGTGCCAGCAGAGGAGCGAGGGATTCACCCCTCCACTTT
few,TRBV14,-,TRBJ2-1,CASSQYGARYNEQFF,TGTGCCAGCAGCCAATACGGGGCTAGATACAATGAGCAGTTCTTC
-,TRBV6-4,-,TRBJ2-3,CASSKQDGDTQYF,TGTGCCAGCAGTAAACAAGACGGAGATACGCAGTATTTT
-,TRBV4-3,-,TRBJ2-4,CASSQGNLLTKNIQYF,TGCGCCAGCAGCCAAGGAAACCTTTTAACCAAAAACATTCAGTACTTC
-,TRBV20-1,TRBD2,TRBJ2-3,CSARARGGGTSTDTQYF,TGCAGTGCTAGAGCGCGCGGGGGGGGTACTAGCACAGATACGCAGTATTTT
-,TRBV4-3,-,TRBJ2-7,CASSQDGLSYEQYF,TGCGCCAGCAGCCAAGATGGTCTCTCCTACGAGCAGTACTTC
few,TRBV10-3,TRBD1,TRBJ1-1,CATTGKVGSNTEAFF,TGTGCCACGACAGGGAAAGTAGGGTCGAACACTGAAGCTTTCTTT
few,TRBV7-7,TRBD1,TRBJ2-5,CASSLGTGVATQYF,TGTGCCAGCAGCTTAGGGACAGGGGTAGCGACCCAGTACTTC
-,TRBV12-3/TRBV12-4,-,TRBJ1-1,CASSLVFGGADTEAFF,TGTGCCAGCAGTTTAGTGTTTGGGGGGGCGGACACTGAAGCTTTCTTT
-,TRBV6-5,-,TRBJ1-3,CASSYDVRGLSGNTIYF,TGTGCCAGCAGTTACGACGTGCGGGGCCTCTCTGGAAACACCATATATTTT
-,TRBV7-2,-,TRBJ1-1,CASSLLGTPNTEAFF,TGTGCCAGCAGCCTCTTAGGGACGCCGAACACTGAAGCTTTCTTT
-,TRBV7-2,TRBD2,TRBJ2-5,CASSRAGGRETQYF,TGTGCCAGCAGTCGAGCGGGGGGGCGGGAGACCCAGTACTTC
-,TRBV10-1,-,TRBJ1-1,CASSSGASRNEAFF,TGCGCCAGCAGTTCTGGGGCTTCAAGGAATGAAGCTTTCTTT
-,TRBV20-1,-,TRBJ1-2,CSARPIDGYTF,TGCAGTGCTAGACCGATAGACGGCTACACCTTC
-,TRBV4-2,-,TRBJ2-3,CASSPRDRTDTQYF,TGTGCCAGCAGCCCTCGGGACCGCACAGATACGCAGTATTTT
few,TRBV11-2,TRBD2,TRBJ2-1,CASRRGGSNEQFF,TGTGCCAGCAGGCGGGGGGGCAGCAATGAGCAGTTCTTC
few,TRBV29-1,-,TRBJ1-6,CSVVPFLLHF,TGCAGCGTTGTTCCTTTCCTCCTCCACTTT
-,TRBV6-1,-,TRBJ1-2,CASSREPTQGPRNGYTF,TGTGCCAGCAGCCGAGAACCTACCCAGGGGCCGAGGAATGGCTACACCTTC
-,TRBV6-6,-,TRBJ1-3,CASTQWAGNTIYF,TGTGCCAGCACCCAGTGGGCTGGAAACACCATATATTTT
-,TRBV5-1,-,TRBJ2-5,CASSETGTEGETQYF,TGCGCCAGCAGCGAAACCGGGACGGAGGGGGAGACCCAGTACTTC
-,TRBV4-3,TRBD2,TRBJ2-3,CASSQEASGDTDTQYF,TGCGCCAGCAGCCAAGAGGCTAGCGGGGATACAGATACGCAGTATTTT
few,TRBV4-3,-,TRBJ2-3,CASSQDRQTDTQYF,TGCGCCAGCAGCCAAGATAGGCAAACAGATACGCAGTATTTT
few,TRBV11-2,-,TRBJ1-6,CASSPGYRSPLHF,TGTGCCAGCAGCCCAGGGTATCGATCACCCCTCCACTTT
many,TRBV7-2,-,TRBJ2-4,CASTSRVVLAKNIQYF,TGTGCCAGCACTTCCAGGGTGGTACTAGCCAAAAACATTCAGTACTTC
few,TRBV20-1,TRBD2,TRBJ2-7,CSANPLAESSYEQYF,TGCAGTGCAAATCCCCTAGCGGAAAGCTCCTACGAGCAGTACTTC
-,TRBV2,TRBD2,TRBJ2-5,CASTREASGVETQYF,TGTGCCAGCACCCGCGAGGCTAGCGGGGTGGAGACCCAGTACTTC
-,TRBV20-1,-,TRBJ2-3,CSARGQLRDTQYF,TGCAGTGCTAGGGGGCAGCTCAGAGATACGCAGTATTTT
few,TRBV4-2,-,TRBJ1-1,CASSQDQAGNTEAFF,TGTGCCAGCAGCCAAGATCAGGCAGGGAACACTGAAGCTTTCTTT
-,TRBV7-2,-,TRBJ2-3,CASRGASTDTQYF,TGTGCCAGCAGAGGGGCTAGCACAGATACGCAGTATTTT
-,TRBV5-6,TRBD1,TRBJ1-5,CASSVQGAIGNQPQHF,TGTGCCAGCAGCGTACAGGGGGCGATTGGCAATCAGCCCCAGCATTTT
-,TRBV6-6,-,TRBJ1-6,CASSTGLLPLHF,TGTGCCAGCAGTACTGGACTGCTCCCCCTCCACTTT
-,TRBV7-7,TRBD2,TRBJ2-3,CASSRGPPGLATLRTDTQYF,TGTGCCAGCAGCCGGGGCCCTCCGGGACTAGCGACCCTTAGGACAGATACGCAGTATTTT
many,TRBV7-2,-,TRBJ2-1,CASSPSPGSTTFHEQFF,TGTGCCAGCAGCCCCTCCCCCGGTAGTACAACCTTTCATGAGCAGTTCTTC
few,TRBV11-1,-,TRBJ1-1,CASSLRAVWGPAGPEAFF,TGTGCCAGCAGCTTAAGGGCGGTATGGGGCCCCGCGGGTCCTGAAGCTTTCTTT